This T cell receptor (beta chain) is from a study of cytomegalovirus exposure and HLA in healthy donors. Germline CDR1 is SGHVS and CDR2 is FNYEAQ. V dropped 3 bases and J dropped 6 bases, with 17 bases sitting between them. CDR3 size: 15 residues. The study ran its PCR with 60 Vbeta and 13 Jbeta primers. Profiling relied on immunoSEQ multiplex PCR, and the TCRdb table lists in-frame clones only, not all of them. The sample includes about 67,000 clones. General study results and limits: The study reported that TCR beta sequences accurately predicted HLA-A and HLA-B alleles in most subjects.

Comments on this clone: Antigen unknown.

The sample comprised PBMCs. This sequence originates from a woman aged 40 to 49 in good health and CMV-seropositive. The V call is TRBV7-6, the J call TRBJ1-1; no firm D call. CDR3 DNA sequence: TGTGCCAGCAGCTTCTCGGGGAATCGGCGGTCTGAAGCTTTCTTT. Its translation: CASSFSGNRRSEAFF.